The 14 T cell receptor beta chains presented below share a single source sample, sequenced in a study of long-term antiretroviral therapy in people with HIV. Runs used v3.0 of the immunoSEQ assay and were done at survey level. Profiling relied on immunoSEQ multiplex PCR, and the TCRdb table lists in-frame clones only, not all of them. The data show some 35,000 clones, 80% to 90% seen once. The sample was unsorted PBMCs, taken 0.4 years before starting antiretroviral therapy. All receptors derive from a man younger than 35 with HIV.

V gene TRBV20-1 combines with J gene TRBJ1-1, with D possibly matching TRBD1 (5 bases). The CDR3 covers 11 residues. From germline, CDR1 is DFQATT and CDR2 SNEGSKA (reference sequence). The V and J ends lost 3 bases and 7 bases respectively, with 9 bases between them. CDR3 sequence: CSASRGDEAFF. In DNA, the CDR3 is TGCAGTGCTAGTAGAGGGGATGAAGCTTTCTTT.

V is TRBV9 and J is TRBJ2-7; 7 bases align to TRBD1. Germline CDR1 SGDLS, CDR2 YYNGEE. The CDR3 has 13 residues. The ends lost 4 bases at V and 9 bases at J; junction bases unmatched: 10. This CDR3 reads CASSQLQGLVQYF. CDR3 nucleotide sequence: TGTGCCAGCAGCCAACTACAGGGGCTCGTGCAGTACTTC.

The CDR3, as DNA: TGTGCCAGCAGCTACACCATCTATGGCTACACCTTC. Its translation is CASSYTIYGYTF. The chain carries TRBV5-5 and TRBJ1-2; D not resolved. The V end lost 3 bases, the J end lost 4 bases, and 7 bases lay between the germline ends. CDR3 length equals 12 residues. The V gene's germline CDR1 is SGHKS and CDR2 YYEKEE (reference sequence).

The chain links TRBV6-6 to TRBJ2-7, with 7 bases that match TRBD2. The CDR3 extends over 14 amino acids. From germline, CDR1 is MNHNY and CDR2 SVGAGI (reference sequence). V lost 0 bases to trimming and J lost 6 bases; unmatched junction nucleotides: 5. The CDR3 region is CASSYSTGGVEQYF. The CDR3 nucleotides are TGTGCCAGCAGTTACTCGACGGGGGGAGTCGAGCAGTACTTC.

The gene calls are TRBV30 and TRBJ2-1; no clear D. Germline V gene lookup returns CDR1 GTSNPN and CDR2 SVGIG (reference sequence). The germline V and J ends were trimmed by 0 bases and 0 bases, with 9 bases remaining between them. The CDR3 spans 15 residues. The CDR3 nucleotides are TGTGCCTGGAGTGTACAAGCAGGCTCCTACAATGAGCAGTTCTTC. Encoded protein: CAWSVQAGSYNEQFF. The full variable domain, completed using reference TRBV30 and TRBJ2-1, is SQTIHQWPATLVQPVGSPLSLECTVEGTSNPNLYWYRQAAGRGLQLLFYSVGIGQISSEVPQNLSASRPQDRQFILSSKKLLLSDSGFYLCAWSVQAGSYNEQFFGPGTRLTVL.

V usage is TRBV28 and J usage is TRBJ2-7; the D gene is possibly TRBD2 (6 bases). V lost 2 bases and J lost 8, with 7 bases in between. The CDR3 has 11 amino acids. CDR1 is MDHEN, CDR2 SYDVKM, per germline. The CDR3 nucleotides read TGTGCCAGCAGTTTACGGGAGCAGCAGTACTTC. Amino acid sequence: CASSLREQQYF.

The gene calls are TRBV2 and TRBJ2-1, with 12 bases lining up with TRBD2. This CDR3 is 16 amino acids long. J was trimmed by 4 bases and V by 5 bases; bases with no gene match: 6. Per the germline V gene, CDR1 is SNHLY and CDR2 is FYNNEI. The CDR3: CASSRTSGEGYNEQFF. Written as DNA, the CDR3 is TGTGCCAGCAGTCGGACTAGCGGGGAGGGTTACAATGAGCAGTTCTTC. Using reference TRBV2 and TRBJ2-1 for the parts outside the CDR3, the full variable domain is EPEVTQTPSHQVTQMGQEVILRCVPISNHLYFYWYRQILGQKVEFLVSFYNNEISEKSEIFDDQFSVERPDGSNFTLKIRSTKLEDSAMYFCASSRTSGEGYNEQFFGPGTRLTVL.

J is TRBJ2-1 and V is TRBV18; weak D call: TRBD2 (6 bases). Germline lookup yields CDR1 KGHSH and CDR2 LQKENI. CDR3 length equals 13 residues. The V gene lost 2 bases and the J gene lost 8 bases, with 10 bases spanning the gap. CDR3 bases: TGTGCCAGCTCACCATCTCCGGGAGATGAGCAGTTCTTC. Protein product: CASSPSPGDEQFF.

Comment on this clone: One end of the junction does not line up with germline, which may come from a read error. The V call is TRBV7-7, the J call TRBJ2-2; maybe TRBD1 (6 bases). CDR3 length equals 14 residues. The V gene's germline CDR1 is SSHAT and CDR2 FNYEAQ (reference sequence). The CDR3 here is CASSPDSLTGELFF. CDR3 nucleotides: TGTGCTAGCAGCCCGGACAGTCTCACCGGGGAGCTGTTTTTT.

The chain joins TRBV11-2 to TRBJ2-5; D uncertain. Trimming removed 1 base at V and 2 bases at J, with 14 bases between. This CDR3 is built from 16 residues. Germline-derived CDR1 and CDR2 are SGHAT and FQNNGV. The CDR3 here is CASSLVGASRQETQYF. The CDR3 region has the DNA TGTGCCAGCAGCTTAGTGGGTGCGTCCCGACAAGAGACCCAGTACTTC. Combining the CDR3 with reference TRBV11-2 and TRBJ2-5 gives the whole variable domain EAGVAQSPRYKIIEKRQSVAFWCNPISGHATLYWYQQILGQGPKLLIQFQNNGVVDDSQLPKDRFSAERLKGVDSTLKIQPAKLEDSAVYLCASSLVGASRQETQYFGPGTRLLVL.

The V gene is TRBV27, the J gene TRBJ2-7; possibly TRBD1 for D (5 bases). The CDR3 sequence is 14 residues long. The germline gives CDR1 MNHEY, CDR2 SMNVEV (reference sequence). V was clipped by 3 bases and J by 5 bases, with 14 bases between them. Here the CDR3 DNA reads TGTGCCAGCAGTTTCGTGGCAGGGCAGGACGAGCAGTACTTC. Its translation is CASSFVAGQDEQYF.

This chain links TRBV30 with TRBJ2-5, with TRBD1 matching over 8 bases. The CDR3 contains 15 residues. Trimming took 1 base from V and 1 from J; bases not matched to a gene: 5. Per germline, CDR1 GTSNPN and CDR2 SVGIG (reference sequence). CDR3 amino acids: CAWSDGTGRQETQYF. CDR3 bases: TGTGCCTGGAGTGACGGGACAGGACGCCAAGAGACCCAGTACTTC.

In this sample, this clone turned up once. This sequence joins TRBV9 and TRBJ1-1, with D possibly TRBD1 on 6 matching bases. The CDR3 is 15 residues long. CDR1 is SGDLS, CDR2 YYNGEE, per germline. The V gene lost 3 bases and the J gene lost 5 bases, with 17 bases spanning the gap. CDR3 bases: TGTGCCAGCAGCGCTTATGGGTCAGGGGAGACTGAAGCTTTCTTT. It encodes CASSAYGSGETEAFF.

The CDR3 protein is CASGPQVFRTGELFF. In DNA form, the CDR3 reads TGTGCCAGCGGACCCCAGGTGTTTAGAACCGGGGAGCTGTTTTTT. The rearrangement joins TRBV27 to TRBJ2-2; D is undetermined. V was cut by 8 bases and J by 5 bases, with 18 bases left in between. Germline-derived CDR1 and CDR2 are MNHEY and SMNVEV (reference sequence). The CDR3 has 15 residues.